The 6 T cell receptor beta chains below were found in one sample sequenced in a study of blood T cells in healthy people across ages. Sample-barcoded 5' priming and a J-beta primer mix drove a second PCR of about 6 to 12 cycles. TCRdb re-derived calls from the 5' RACE reads in MiXCR, one entry per CDR3 protein. This sample has over 450,000 distinct CDR3 sequences, with 20% to 30% found just once. This same sample was also part of a study on T cells of mothers and their children.

Sequencing input: blood. These receptors all come from a boy aged 5-17 years in good health.

The gene calls are TRBV12-3 or TRBV12-4 and TRBJ1-2, with a possible D match to TRBD1 (5 bases). This CDR3 region has 16 residues. Trimming removed 3 bases at V and 7 bases at J, with 21 bases between. The CDR3 sequence is CASSFSSVAGRGGYTF. CDR3 in DNA: TGTGCCAGCAGTTTTAGTAGTGTGGCAGGGCGCGGTGGCTACACCTTC.

V usage is TRBV6-2 or TRBV6-3 and J usage is TRBJ2-2, with D possibly being TRBD1 or TRBD2 (5 bases each). This CDR3 spans 17 amino acids. Trimming removed 2 bases from V and 3 bases from J, with 16 bases in between. The germline CDR1 and CDR2 sequences are MNHEY and SVGEGT. CDR3 bases: TGTGCCAGCAGTTACCCTAAGGGGAGAGGGGACACCGGGGAGCTGTTTTTT. This codes for CASSYPKGRGDTGELFF.

The V gene is TRBV7-2, the J gene TRBJ2-5; D is possibly TRBD1 (5 bases). The CDR3 has 13 residues. The ends were cut back, 5 bases at V and 11 bases at J, with 18 bases in the middle. Germline lookup yields CDR1 SGHTA and CDR2 FQGNSA. The CDR3 DNA is TGTGCCAGCAGCCCATCAACGACAGTCGTGCAGTACTTC. Encoded protein: CASSPSTTVVQYF.

This clonotype appeared many times. The V gene is TRBV15, the J gene TRBJ2-1; TRBD1 agrees at 8 bases. Germline CDR1 reads LNHNV; CDR2 reads YYDKDF (reference sequence). CDR3 length equals 16 residues. The ends lost 0 bases at V and 8 bases at J; junction bases unmatched: 9. The CDR3 is CATSRDLGDRGYEQFF. In nucleotides, the CDR3 is TGTGCCACCAGCAGAGATCTCGGCGACAGGGGCTATGAGCAGTTCTTC.

The V call is TRBV28, the J call TRBJ2-1, with 8 bases aligning to TRBD1. V lost 5 bases and J lost 5; bases outside the gene matches: 5. Germline CDR1 and CDR2: MDHEN and SYDVKM. The CDR3 runs 14 residues. The CDR3 loop is CASSPRGLDNEQFF. In DNA form, the CDR3 reads TGTGCCAGCAGTCCCAGGGGGCTGGACAATGAGCAGTTCTTC.

This sequence joins TRBV5-1 and TRBJ2-5, with TRBD1 matching over 8 bases. V trimming: 1 base; J trimming: 4 bases; junction bases outside the gene matches: 3. The CDR3 runs 14 residues. In germline, CDR1 is SGHRS, CDR2 YFSETQ. CDR3 in DNA: TGCGCCAGCAGCTTGAGCAGGGGGCCAGAGACCCAGTACTTC. Amino acid sequence: CASSLSRGPETQYF.